This T cell receptor (beta chain) was sequenced during a study of blood T cell repertoires in COVID-19 (dated by TCRdb to 2018 to 2020). For the wider study: Samples covering the acute and convalescent phases of COVID-19 were provided by collaborators in the United States, Italy and Spain. Subjects who had been exposed to COVID-19, were actively infected with it, or had recovered from it provided the deeply sampled blood TCRbeta repertoires that made up the dataset. The prospective study material was composed of cDNA or gDNA derived from T cells, B-cell-depleted T cells, or PBMCs. The repertoires were made available in a free public database intended to serve as a resource for research on the immune response to SARS-CoV-2. A de-identified subject ID, COVID-19 status, age in years and sex were almost always included in the sample metadata. Where available, HLA class I and class II types were obtained from metadata supplied by the sample provider rather than from assay-based typing. The samples were drawn from the first 160 participants of the ongoing ImmuneRACE study and from 950 to 1,500 subjects provided by 6 global collaborators.

This clone was found a few times. The antigen this receptor binds is unknown. The record has no base qualities; no much larger clone is one base away. CDR1 GTSNPN and CDR2 SVGIG are derived from the germline V gene (reference sequence). The CDR3 starts with the cysteine, ends with the phenylalanine, and has 14 residues. The entry retains the CDR3 DNA only, 42 bases that are in frame from base 1. V loses 3 bases, J loses 0 bases, and the germline ends lie 11 bases apart. Findings and caveats that apply to the study as a whole: The amount of clinical and demographic metadata varied by source and participant and was provided uncurated.

The immunoSEQ Assay, a bias-controlled multiplex PCR, was used to amplify TCRbeta CDR3 regions from genomic DNA. The authors' analysis ran thus. Within the assay, amplification of reference gene primers was used to estimate how many nucleated cells each sample contained. To quantify the absolute abundance of each unique TCRbeta CDR3 rearrangement, sequence reads were collapsed and filtered. For each sample, productive Simpson clonality was calculated as the square root of Simpson's diversity index across productive rearrangements. In its TCRdb copy, this immuneACCESS table keeps in-frame sequences only and misses some clones. Where compared with another copy, unresolved V genes explain less than half of these, and the others have no known cause. D and trimming come from the DNA, and the V and J calls and clone size come from that table. The sample profile shows hundreds of thousands of clones; around 90% of them were found once. The ten largest clones represent roughly 2.2% of the sample.

A second Seattle source provided samples from volunteer blood donors who had recovered from COVID-19. Each collaborating institution followed its own protocols to collect whole blood in K2EDTA tubes. For TCRbeta analysis, collaborator samples were shipped as frozen whole blood, as isolated PBMCs, or as DNA extracted from either sample type. Here the chain combines TRBV30 and TRBJ1-1, with TRBD1 as a weak D call on 6 bases. Material: peripheral blood. This TCR was sampled from a woman in her fifties or sixties who had recovered from COVID-19. CDR3 reads: CAWSVDRLNTEAFF. The DNA reads as follows: TGTGCCTGGAGCGTCGACAGGTTGAACACTGAAGCTTTCTTT.